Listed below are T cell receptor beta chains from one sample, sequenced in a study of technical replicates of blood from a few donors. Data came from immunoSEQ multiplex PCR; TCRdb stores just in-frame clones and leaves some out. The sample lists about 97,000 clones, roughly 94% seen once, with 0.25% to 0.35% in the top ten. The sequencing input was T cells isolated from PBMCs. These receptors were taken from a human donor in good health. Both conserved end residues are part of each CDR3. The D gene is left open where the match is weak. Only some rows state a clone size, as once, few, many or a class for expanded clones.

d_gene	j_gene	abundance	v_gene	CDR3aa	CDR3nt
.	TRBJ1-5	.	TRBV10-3	CAISAGLDQPQHF	TGTGCCATCAGTGCCGGTTTGGATCAGCCCCAGCATTTT
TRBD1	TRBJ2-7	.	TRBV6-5	CASSSGTGKRYEQYF	TGTGCCAGCAGTTCCGGGACAGGGAAACGGTACGAGCAGTACTTC
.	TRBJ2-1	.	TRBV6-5	CASSNTNEQFF	TGTGCCAGCAGTAATACAAATGAGCAGTTCTTC
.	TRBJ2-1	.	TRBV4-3	CASSQDIGSSYNEQFF	TGCGCCAGCAGCCAAGATATCGGGAGCTCCTACAATGAGCAGTTCTTC
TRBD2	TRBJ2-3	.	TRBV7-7	CASSSGTSGRGTDTQYF	TGTGCCAGCAGCTCCGGGACTAGCGGGAGGGGAACAGATACGCAGTATTTT
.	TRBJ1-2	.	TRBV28	CASSLQQGGYTF	TGTGCCAGCAGTTTACAGCAGGGTGGCTACACCTTC
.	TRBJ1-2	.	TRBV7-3	CASSPTPSGGNYGYTF	TGTGCCAGCAGCCCAACCCCCAGCGGCGGGAACTATGGCTACACCTTC
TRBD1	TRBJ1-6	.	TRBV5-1	CASSIWDRDSPLHF	TGCGCCAGCTCTATCTGGGACAGGGACTCACCCCTCCACTTT
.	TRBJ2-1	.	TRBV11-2	CASSLGGTFYNEQFF	TGTGCCAGCAGCTTAGGCGGGACCTTCTACAATGAGCAGTTCTTC
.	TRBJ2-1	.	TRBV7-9	CASSLGRNEQFF	TGTGCCAGCAGCTTAGGGAGGAATGAGCAGTTCTTC
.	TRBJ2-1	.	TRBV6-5	CASALGGAYNEQFF	TGTGCCAGCGCATTAGGAGGGGCCTACAATGAGCAGTTCTTC
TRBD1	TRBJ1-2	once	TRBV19	CASSEQGNYGYTF	TGTGCCAGTAGTGAACAGGGGAACTATGGCTACACCTTC
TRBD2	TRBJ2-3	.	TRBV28	CASSLIAGGADTQYF	TGTGCCAGCAGTTTAATTGCTGGGGGGGCAGATACGCAGTATTTT
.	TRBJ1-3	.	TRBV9	CASSPEVTVGGNTIYF	TGTGCCAGCAGCCCTGAAGTGACAGTAGGCGGAAACACCATATATTTT
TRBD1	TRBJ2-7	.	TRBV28	CASSLRGQTEQYF	TGTGCCAGCAGTTTAAGGGGACAGACCGAGCAGTACTTC
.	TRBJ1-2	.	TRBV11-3	CASSLDRSSYGYTF	TGTGCCAGCAGCTTAGATCGGAGTTCGTATGGCTACACCTTC
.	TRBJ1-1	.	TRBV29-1	CSVEGRGTNTEAFF	TGCAGCGTTGAAGGTAGGGGCACGAACACTGAAGCTTTCTTT
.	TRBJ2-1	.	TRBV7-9	CASSSLNGSSYNEQFF	TGTGCCAGCAGCTCTTTAAACGGGAGCTCCTACAATGAGCAGTTCTTC
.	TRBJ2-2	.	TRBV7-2	CASSFSVEGRFTGELFF	TGTGCCAGCAGCTTTAGTGTGGAGGGCCGGTTCACCGGGGAGCTGTTTTTT
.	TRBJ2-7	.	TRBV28	CASSRLSLTGPRNEQYF	TGTGCCAGCAGTCGCCTATCTTTAACCGGTCCGAGGAACGAGCAGTACTTC
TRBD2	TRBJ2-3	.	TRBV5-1	CASSLAGVSTDTQYF	TGCGCCAGCAGCTTAGCGGGAGTTAGCACAGATACGCAGTATTTT
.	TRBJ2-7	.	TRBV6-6	CASSYATHEQYF	TGTGCCAGCAGTTATGCTACTCACGAGCAGTACTTC
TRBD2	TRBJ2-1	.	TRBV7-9	CASSRDSGGQYEQFF	TGTGCCAGCAGCCGAGACAGCGGGGGGCAATATGAGCAGTTCTTC
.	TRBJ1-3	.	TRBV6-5	CASSYDRPPGNTIYF	TGTGCCAGCAGTTACGACAGGCCTCCTGGAAACACCATATATTTT
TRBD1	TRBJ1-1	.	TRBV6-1	CATQGQGANTEAFF	TGTGCCACCCAGGGACAGGGGGCGAACACTGAAGCTTTCTTT
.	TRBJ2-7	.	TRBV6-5	CASSYTGDEQYF	TGTGCCAGCAGTTATACGGGGGACGAGCAGTACTTC
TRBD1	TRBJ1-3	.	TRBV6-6	CASSYFDREPTIYF	TGTGCCAGCAGTTACTTTGACAGGGAACCCACCATATATTTT
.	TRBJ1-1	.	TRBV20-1	CSAREAVEAFF	TGCAGTGCTAGAGAAGCTGTTGAAGCTTTCTTT
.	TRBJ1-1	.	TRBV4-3	CASSQTGFTEAFF	TGCGCCAGCAGCCAAACAGGATTCACTGAAGCTTTCTTT
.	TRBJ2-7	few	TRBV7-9	CASSLGVSEQYF	TGTGCCAGCAGCTTAGGTGTCAGCGAGCAGTACTTC
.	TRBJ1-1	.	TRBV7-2	CASSLDSREGTEAFF	TGTGCCAGCAGCTTAGATTCCCGGGAAGGGACTGAAGCTTTCTTT
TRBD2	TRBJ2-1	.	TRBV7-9	CASRSQREWPHNEQFF	TGTGCCAGCAGGTCCCAGCGGGAATGGCCCCACAATGAGCAGTTCTTC
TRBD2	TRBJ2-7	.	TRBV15	CATSAGKREVYEQYF	TGTGCCACCAGCGCCGGCAAGCGGGAAGTCTACGAGCAGTACTTC
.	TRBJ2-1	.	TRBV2	CASRLRRNNEQFF	TGTGCCAGCAGGTTGCGAAGAAACAATGAGCAGTTCTTC
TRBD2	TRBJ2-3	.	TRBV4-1	CASSQDGRDIDTQYF	TGCGCCAGCAGCCAAGATGGGAGGGATATAGATACGCAGTATTTT
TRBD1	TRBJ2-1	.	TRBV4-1	CASRRTGTGSYNEQFF	TGCGCCAGCAGAAGGACCGGGACAGGGTCCTACAATGAGCAGTTCTTC
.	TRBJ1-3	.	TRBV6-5	CASSYLQGSGNTIYF	TGTGCCAGCAGTTACTTACAGGGTTCCGGAAACACCATATATTTT
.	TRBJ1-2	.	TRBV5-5	CASSSGDNYGYTF	TGTGCCAGCAGCTCGGGGGATAACTATGGCTACACCTTC
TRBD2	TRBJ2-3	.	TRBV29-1	CSVVLGGRSTDTQYF	TGCAGCGTTGTACTGGGGGGGAGATCGACAGATACGCAGTATTTT
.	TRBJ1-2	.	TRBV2	CASSSDIPRGYGYTF	TGTGCCAGCAGTTCTGACATACCCAGGGGCTATGGCTACACCTTC
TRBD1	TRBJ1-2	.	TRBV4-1	CASSQPRDRAYGYTF	TGCGCCAGCAGCCAACCCCGGGACAGGGCCTATGGCTACACCTTC
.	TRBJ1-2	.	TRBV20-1	CSAREPIYTF	TGCAGTGCTAGAGAACCTATCTACACCTTC
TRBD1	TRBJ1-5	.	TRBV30	CAWSGGPGLQPQHF	TGTGCCTGGTCAGGGGGACCGGGGCTTCAGCCCCAGCATTTT
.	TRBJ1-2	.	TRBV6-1	CASSQESFGGYTF	TGTGCCAGCAGCCAGGAAAGCTTCGGAGGCTACACCTTC
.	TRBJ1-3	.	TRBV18	CASSREQGSSGNTIYF	TGTGCCAGCTCACGTGAACAGGGATCCTCTGGAAACACCATATATTTT
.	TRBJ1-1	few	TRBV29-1	CSVEDRHLLNTEAFF	TGCAGCGTTGAAGACAGGCATCTTTTGAACACTGAAGCTTTCTTT
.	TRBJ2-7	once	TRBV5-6	CASSFQDYVYEQYF	TGTGCCAGCAGCTTTCAGGACTATGTCTACGAGCAGTACTTC
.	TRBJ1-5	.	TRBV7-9	CASSPDGVNNQPQHF	TGTGCCAGCAGCCCCGACGGGGTTAACAATCAGCCCCAGCATTTT
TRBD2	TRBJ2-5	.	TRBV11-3	CASSFLGLAGGQETQYF	TGTGCCAGCAGCTTCCTGGGACTAGCGGGCGGTCAAGAGACCCAGTACTTC
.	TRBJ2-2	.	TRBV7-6	CASSLTGNTGELFF	TGTGCCAGCAGCTTAACAGGGAACACCGGGGAGCTGTTTTTT
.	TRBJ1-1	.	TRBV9	CASSVGGRGTTEAFF	TGTGCCAGCAGCGTAGGGGGTAGGGGCACCACTGAAGCTTTCTTT
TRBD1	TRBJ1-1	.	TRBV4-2	CASSPTGGAGTEAFF	TGTGCCAGCAGCCCGACAGGGGGCGCTGGTACTGAAGCTTTCTTT
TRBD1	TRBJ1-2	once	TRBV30	CAWGRTGDFGGYTF	TGTGCCTGGGGTAGGACAGGCGACTTTGGGGGCTACACCTTC